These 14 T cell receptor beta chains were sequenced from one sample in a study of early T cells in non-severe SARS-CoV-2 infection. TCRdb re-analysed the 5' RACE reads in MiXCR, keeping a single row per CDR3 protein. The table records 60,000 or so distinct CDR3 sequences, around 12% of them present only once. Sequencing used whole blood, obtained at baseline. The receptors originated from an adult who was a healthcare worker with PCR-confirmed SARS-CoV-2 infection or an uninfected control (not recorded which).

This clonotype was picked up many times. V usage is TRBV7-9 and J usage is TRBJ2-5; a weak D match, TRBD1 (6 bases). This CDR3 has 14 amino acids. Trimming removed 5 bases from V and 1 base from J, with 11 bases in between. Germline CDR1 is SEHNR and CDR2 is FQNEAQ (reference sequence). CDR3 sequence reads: CASSAKDSQETQYF. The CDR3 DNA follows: TGTGCCAGCAGCGCCAAGGACAGCCAAGAGACCCAGTACTTC.

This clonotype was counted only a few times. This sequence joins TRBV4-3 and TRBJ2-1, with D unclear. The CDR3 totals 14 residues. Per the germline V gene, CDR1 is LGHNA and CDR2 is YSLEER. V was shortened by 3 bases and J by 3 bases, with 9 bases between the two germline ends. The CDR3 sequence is CASSQTRIYNEQFF. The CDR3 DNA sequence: TGCGCCAGCAGCCAGACGCGGATCTACAATGAGCAGTTCTTC.

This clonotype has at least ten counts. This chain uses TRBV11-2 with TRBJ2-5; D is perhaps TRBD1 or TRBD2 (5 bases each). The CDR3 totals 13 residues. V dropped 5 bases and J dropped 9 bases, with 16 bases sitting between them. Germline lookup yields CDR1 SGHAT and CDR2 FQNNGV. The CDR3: CASSPGPSLAQYF. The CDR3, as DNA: TGTGCCAGCAGCCCGGGACCATCGCTGGCCCAGTACTTC.

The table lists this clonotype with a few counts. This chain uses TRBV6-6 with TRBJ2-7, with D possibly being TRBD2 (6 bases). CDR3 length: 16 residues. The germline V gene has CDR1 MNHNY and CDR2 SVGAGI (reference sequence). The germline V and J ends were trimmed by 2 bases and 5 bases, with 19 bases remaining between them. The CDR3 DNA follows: TGTGCCAGCAGTTACCTAGGTGACGGGAGTTCCCACGAGCAGTACTTC. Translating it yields CASSYLGDGSSHEQYF.

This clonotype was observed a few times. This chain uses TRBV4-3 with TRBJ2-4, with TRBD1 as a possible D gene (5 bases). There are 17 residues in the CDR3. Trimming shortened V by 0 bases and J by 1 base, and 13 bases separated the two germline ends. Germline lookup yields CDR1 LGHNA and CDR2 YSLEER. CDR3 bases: TGCGCCAGCAGCCAAGAAAGGGGAAGGTCCGCCAAAAACATTCAGTACTTC. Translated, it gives CASSQERGRSAKNIQYF.

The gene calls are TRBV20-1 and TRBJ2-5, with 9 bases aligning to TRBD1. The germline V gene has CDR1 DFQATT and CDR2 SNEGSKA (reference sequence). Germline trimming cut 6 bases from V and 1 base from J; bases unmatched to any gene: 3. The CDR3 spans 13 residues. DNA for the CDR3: TGCAGTGCCGGGGGACAGGGCCAAGAGACCCAGTACTTC. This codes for CSAGGQGQETQYF.

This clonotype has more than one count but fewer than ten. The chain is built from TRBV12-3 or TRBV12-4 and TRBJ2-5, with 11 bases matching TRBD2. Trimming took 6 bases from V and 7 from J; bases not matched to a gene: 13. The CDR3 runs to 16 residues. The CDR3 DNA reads TGTGCCAGCAGCTACACTAGCGGGGGATTCTTACGGACCCAGTACTTC. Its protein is CASSYTSGGFLRTQYF.

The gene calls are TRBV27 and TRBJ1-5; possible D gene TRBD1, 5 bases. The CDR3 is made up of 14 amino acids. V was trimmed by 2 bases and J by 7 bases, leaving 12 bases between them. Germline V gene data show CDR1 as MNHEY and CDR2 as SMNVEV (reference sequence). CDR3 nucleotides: TGTGCCAGCAGTTTAACCAGGGAAGACCAGCCCCAGCATTTT. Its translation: CASSLTREDQPQHF.

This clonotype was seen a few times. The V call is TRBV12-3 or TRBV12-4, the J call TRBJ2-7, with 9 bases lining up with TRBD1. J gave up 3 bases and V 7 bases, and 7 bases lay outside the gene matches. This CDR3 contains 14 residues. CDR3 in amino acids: CASTPGQGFYEQYF. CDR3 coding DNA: TGTGCCAGCACCCCGGGACAGGGTTTCTACGAGCAGTACTTC.

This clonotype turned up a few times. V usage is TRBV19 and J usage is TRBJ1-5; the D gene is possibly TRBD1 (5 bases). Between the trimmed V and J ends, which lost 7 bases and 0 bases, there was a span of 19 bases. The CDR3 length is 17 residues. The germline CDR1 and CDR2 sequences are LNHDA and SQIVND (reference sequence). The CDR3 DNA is TGTGCCAGTACCAGACAAACGGGAGGGGATAGCAATCAGCCCCAGCATTTT. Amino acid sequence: CASTRQTGGDSNQPQHF.

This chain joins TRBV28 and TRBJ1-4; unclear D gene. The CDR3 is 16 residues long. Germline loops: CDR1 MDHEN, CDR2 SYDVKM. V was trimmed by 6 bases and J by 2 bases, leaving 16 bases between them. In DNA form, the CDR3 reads TGTGCCAGCAGCCGGCGGAGGGAGATCACTAATGAAAAACTGTTTTTT. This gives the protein CASSRRREITNEKLFF. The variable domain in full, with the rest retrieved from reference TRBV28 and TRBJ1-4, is DVKVTQSSRYLVKRTGEKVFLECVQDMDHENMFWYRQDPGLGLRLIYFSYDVKMKEKGDIPEGYSVSREKKERFSLILESASTNQTSMYLCASSRRREITNEKLFFGSGTQLSVL.

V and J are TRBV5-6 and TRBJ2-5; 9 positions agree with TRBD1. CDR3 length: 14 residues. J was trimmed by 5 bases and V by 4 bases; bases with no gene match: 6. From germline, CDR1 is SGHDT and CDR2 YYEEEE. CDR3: CASSLQTGGETQYF. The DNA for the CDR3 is TGTGCCAGCAGCCTCCAGACAGGGGGGGAGACCCAGTACTTC. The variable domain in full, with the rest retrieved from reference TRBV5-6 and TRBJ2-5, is DAGVTQSPTHLIKTRGQQVTLRCSPKSGHDTVSWYQQALGQGPQFIFQYYEEEERQRGNFPDRFSGHQFPNYSSELNVNALLLGDSALYLCASSLQTGGETQYFGPGTRLLVL.

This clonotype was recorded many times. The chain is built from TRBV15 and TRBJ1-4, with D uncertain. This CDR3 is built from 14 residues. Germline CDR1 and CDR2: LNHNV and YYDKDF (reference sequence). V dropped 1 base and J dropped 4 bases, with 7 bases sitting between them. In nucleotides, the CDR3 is TGTGCCACCAGCAGAGGGGCCCTTAATGAAAAACTGTTTTTT. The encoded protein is CATSRGALNEKLFF.

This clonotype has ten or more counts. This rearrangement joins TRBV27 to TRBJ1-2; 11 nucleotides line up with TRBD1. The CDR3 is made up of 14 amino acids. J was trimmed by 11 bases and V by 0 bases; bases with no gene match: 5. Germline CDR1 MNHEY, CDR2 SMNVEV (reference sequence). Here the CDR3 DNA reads TGTGCCAGCAGTTTATCAGGGGGACAGGGGGGTTACACCTTC. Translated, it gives CASSLSGGQGGYTF.